This TCR beta chain emerged from a study of cytomegalovirus exposure and HLA in healthy donors. V gave up 8 bases and J gave up 5 bases; unmatched junction bases: 7. The CDR3 loop spans 13 amino acids. Germline values: CDR1 MNHEY, CDR2 SVGAGI. This PCR relied on a set of 60 Vbeta primers and 13 Jbeta primers. Assay used: immunoSEQ multiplex PCR; TCRdb lists only in-frame clones, some missing. The sample holds around 200,000 clones, roughly 82% seen once. This clone was seen a handful of times. Its antigen is unidentified. Whole-study findings and limits: A few chains tied to CMV proved CMV antigen-specific in vitro. In an earlier analysis, in 620 or so donors, most V segments appeared productive either ~87% or ~30% of the time.

The genes are TRBV6-5 and TRBJ2-7, with 9 bases identical to TRBD1. The material sequenced was PBMCs. This TCR was recovered from a girl aged 2-10 years in good health and CMV-seropositive. CDR3 sequence reads: CASRRDRDHEQYF. DNA for the CDR3: TGTGCCAGCCGCCGGGACAGGGACCACGAGCAGTACTTC.